This T cell receptor beta chain was identified in a study of shared T cell receptors in the human thymus. Method: immunoSEQ multiplex PCR; TCRdb's copy keeps in-frame clones and lacks some. The data contain some 700,000 clones, 80% to 90% of them singletons. CDR3 length: 15 amino acids. The germline gives CDR1 SGDLS, CDR2 YYNGEE. Trimming removed 2 bases at V and 5 bases at J, with 14 bases between. The data were also submitted as part of a second study, on human thymus T cells.

This chain uses TRBV9 with TRBJ2-1; D perhaps matches TRBD1 (5 bases). The receptor was isolated from a girl under three years old with a congenital heart defect. Sequencing input: thymocytes. The chain's CDR3 is CASSVGLGINNEQFF. CDR3 DNA: TGTGCCAGCAGCGTGGGGCTAGGTATAAACAATGAGCAGTTCTTC.